The TCR beta chain under discussion was sequenced for a study of blood T cell repertoires in COVID-19. On the study more broadly: Samples taken during acute and convalescent COVID-19 were collected in the United States, Italy and Spain. In each case, the material was cDNA or gDNA derived from T cells, B-cell-depleted T cells, or PBMCs.

J gave up 1 base and V 6 bases, and 16 bases lay outside the gene matches. The germline CDR1 and CDR2 sequences are SNHLY and FYNNEI. The CDR3 is made up of 19 amino acids. Study processing details: From reference gene primer amplification, estimates of nucleated cell counts were derived. Only in-frame clones appear in the TCRdb table, and some are missing; sequencing was by immunoSEQ multiplex PCR. The V and J calls and clone size come from that table; D and trimming were worked out from the DNA. The sample consists of approximately 150,000 clones, around 84% of them appearing once. The chain uses TRBV2 and TRBJ2-1; the match to TRBD2 covers 9 bases. Specimen: peripheral blood. This clonotype was sampled from a man aged 35-49 years with acute or convalescent COVID-19. The DNA of the CDR3 is TGTGCCAGCAGCGCTTTGCGGGGGGGGGTTTTAGAATCCTACAATGAGCAGTTCTTC. Its translation is CASSALRGGVLESYNEQFF. The full variable domain, with the rest looked up from reference TRBV2 and TRBJ2-1, is EPEVTQTPSHQVTQMGQEVILRCVPISNHLYFYWYRQILGQKVEFLVSFYNNEISEKSEIFDDQFSVERPDGSNFTLKIRSTKLEDSAMYFCASSALRGGVLESYNEQFFGPGTRLTVL.